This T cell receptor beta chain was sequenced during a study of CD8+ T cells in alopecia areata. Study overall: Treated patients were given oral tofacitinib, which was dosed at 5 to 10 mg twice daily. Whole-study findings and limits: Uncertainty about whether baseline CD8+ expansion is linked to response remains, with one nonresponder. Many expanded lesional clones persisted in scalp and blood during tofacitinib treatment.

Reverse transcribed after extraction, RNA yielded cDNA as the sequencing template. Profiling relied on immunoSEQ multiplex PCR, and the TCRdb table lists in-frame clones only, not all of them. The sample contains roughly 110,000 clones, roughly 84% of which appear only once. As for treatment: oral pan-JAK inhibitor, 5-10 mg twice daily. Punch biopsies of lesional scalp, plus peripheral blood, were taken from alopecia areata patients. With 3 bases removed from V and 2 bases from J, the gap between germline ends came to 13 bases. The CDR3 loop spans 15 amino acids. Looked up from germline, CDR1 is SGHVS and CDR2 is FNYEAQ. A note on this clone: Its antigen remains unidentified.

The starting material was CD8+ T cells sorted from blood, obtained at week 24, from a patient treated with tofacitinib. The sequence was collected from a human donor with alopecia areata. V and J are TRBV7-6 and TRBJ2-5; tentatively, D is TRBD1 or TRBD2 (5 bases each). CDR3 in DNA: TGTGCCAGCAGCTTCCAGGGAGTGGGGCAAGAGACCCAGTACTTC. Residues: CASSFQGVGQETQYF. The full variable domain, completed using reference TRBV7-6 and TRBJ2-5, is GAGVSQSPRYKVTKRGQDVALRCDPISGHVSLYWYRQALGQGPEFLTYFNYEAQQDKSGLPNDRFSAERPEGSISTLTIQRTEQRDSAMYRCASSFQGVGQETQYFGPGTRLLVL.